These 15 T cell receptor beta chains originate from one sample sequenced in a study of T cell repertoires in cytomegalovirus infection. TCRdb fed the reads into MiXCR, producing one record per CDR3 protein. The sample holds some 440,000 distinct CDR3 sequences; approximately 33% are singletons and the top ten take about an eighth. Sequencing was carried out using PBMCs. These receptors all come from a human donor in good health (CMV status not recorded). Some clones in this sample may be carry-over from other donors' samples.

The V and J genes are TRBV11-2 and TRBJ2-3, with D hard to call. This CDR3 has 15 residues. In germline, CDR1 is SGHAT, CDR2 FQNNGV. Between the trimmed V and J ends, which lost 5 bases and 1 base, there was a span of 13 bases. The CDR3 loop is CASSVRRVGTDTQYF. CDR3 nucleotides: TGTGCCAGCAGCGTGAGGAGAGTTGGCACAGATACGCAGTATTTT. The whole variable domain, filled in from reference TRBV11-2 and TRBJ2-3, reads EAGVAQSPRYKIIEKRQSVAFWCNPISGHATLYWYQQILGQGPKLLIQFQNNGVVDDSQLPKDRFSAERLKGVDSTLKIQPAKLEDSAVYLCASSVRRVGTDTQYFGPGTRLTVL.

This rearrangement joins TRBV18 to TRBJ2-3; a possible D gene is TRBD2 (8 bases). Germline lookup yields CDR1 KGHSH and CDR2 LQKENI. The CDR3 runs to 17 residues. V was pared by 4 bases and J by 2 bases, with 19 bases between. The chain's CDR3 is CASSRTGGGKNTDTQYF. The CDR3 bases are TGTGCCAGCTCACGGACAGGCGGGGGGAAGAACACAGATACGCAGTATTTT.

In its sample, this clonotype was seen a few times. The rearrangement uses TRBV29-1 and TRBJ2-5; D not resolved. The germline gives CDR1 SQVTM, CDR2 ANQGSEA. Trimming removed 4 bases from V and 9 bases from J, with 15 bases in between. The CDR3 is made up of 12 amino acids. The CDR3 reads CSVGGSQLAQYF. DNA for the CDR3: TGCAGCGTTGGTGGTAGCCAGCTCGCCCAGTACTTC.

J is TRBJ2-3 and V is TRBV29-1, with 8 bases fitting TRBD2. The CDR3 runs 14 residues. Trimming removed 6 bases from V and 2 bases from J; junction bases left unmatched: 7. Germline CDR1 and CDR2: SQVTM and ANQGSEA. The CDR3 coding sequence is TGCAGCGTCGGCGGGGGGACTTACACAGATACGCAGTATTTT. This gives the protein CSVGGGTYTDTQYF.

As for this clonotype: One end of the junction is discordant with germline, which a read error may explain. Here the CDR3 reads CASSLVGGLNTEAYF. The CDR3 coding sequence is TGTGCCAGCAGCTTAGTAGGGGGGTTGAACACTGAAGCTTACTTT. V gene TRBV7-6 combines with J gene TRBJ1-1; possible D gene TRBD1, 6 bases. The germline gives CDR1 SGHVS, CDR2 FNYEAQ. The CDR3 consists of 15 residues.

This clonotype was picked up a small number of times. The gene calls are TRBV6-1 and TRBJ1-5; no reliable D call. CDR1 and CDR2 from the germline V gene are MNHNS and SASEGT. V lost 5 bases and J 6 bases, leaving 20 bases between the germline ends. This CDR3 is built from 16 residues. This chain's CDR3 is CASSPGIGIQPQPQHF. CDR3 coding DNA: TGTGCCAGCAGTCCGGGAATAGGGATACAACCTCAGCCCCAGCATTTT.

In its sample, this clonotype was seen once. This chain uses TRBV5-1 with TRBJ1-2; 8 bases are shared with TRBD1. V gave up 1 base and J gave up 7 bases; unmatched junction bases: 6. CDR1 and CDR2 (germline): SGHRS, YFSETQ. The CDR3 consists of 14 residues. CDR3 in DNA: TGCGCCAGCAGCTTGCACTGGACAGGGTCTGGCTACACCTTC. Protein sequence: CASSLHWTGSGYTF. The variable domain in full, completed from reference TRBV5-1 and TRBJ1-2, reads KAGVTQTPRYLIKTRGQQVTLSCSPISGHRSVSWYQQTPGQGLQFLFEYFSETQRNKGNFPGRFSGRQFSNSRSEMNVSTLELGDSALYLCASSLHWTGSGYTFGSGTRLTVV.

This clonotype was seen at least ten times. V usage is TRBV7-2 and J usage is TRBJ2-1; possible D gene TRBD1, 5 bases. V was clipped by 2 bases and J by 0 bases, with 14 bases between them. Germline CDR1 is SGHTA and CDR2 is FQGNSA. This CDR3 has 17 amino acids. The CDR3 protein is CASSLHQGLPSYNEQFF. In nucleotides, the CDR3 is TGTGCCAGCAGCTTACACCAGGGTCTTCCCTCCTACAATGAGCAGTTCTTC.

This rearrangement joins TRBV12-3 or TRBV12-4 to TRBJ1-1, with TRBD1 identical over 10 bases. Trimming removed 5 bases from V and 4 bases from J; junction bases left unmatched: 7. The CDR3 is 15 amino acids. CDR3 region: CASSPIWTGGTEAFF. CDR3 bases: TGTGCCAGCAGTCCGATTTGGACAGGGGGCACTGAAGCTTTCTTT.

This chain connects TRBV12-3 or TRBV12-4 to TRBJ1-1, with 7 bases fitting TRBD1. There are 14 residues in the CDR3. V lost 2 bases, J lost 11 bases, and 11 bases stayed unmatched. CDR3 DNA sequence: TGTGCCAGCAGTTTAAAGGGGGCGCAGGGAGGGGCTTTCTTT. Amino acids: CASSLKGAQGGAFF.

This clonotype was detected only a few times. The CDR3 DNA follows: TGTGCCAGCAGTTACTCGAGGACAGGGGGAATCTATGGCTACACCTTC. Translated: CASSYSRTGGIYGYTF. This chain links TRBV6-5 with TRBJ1-2, with TRBD1 identical over 10 bases. The CDR3 is made up of 16 amino acids. V gave up 0 bases and J gave up 4 bases; unmatched junction bases: 5. The V gene's germline CDR1 is MNHEY and CDR2 SVGAGI.

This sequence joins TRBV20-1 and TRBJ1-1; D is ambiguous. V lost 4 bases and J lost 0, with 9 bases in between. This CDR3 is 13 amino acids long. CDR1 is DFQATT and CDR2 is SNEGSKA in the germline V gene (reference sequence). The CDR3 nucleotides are TGCAGTGCTATGTGGAGTCTGAACACTGAAGCTTTCTTT. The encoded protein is CSAMWSLNTEAFF.

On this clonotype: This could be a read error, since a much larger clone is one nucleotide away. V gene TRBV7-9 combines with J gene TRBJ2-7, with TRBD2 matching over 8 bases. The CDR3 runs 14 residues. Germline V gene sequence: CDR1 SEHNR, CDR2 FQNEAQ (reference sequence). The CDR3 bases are TGTGCCAGCACCCCGGGACTAGTGACTTACGATCAGTACTTC. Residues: CASTPGLVTYDQYF.

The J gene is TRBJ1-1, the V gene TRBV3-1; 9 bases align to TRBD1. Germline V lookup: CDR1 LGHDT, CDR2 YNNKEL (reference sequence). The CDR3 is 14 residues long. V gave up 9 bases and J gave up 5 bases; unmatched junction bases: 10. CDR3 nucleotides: TGTGCCAGATTACCGAACGGACAGGGGACTGAAGCTTTCTTT. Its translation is CARLPNGQGTEAFF.

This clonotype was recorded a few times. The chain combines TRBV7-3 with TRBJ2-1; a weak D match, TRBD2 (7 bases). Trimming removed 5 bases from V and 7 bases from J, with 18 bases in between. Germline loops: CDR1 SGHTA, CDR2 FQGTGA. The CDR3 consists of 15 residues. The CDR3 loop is CASSEDGGGGNEQFF. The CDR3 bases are TGTGCCAGCAGCGAGGACGGCGGGGGCGGGAATGAGCAGTTCTTC. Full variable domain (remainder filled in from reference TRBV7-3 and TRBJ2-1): GAGVSQTPSNKVTEKGKYVELRCDPISGHTALYWYRQSLGQGPEFLIYFQGTGAADDSGLPNDRFFAVRPEGSVSTLKIQRTERGDSAVYLCASSEDGGGGNEQFFGPGTRLTVL.